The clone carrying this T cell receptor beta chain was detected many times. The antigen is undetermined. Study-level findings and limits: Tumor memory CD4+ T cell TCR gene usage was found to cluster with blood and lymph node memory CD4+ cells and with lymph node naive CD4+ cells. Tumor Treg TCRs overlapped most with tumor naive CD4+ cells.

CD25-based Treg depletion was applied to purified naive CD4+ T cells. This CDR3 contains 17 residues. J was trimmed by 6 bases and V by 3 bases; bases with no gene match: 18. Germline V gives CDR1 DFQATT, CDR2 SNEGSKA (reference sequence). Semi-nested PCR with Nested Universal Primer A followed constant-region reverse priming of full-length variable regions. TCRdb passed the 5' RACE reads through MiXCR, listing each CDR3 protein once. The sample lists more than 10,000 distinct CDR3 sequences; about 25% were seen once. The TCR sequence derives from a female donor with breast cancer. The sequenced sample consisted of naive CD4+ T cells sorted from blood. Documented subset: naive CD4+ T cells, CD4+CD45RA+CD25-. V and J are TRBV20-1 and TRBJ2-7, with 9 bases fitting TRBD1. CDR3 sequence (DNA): TGCAGTGCTAGCTTGGGACAGGGACGTCGGTCCCGTGTCGAGCAGTACTTC. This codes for CSASLGQGRRSRVEQYF.